This T cell receptor (beta chain) stems from a study of CD8 T cells in ankylosing spondylitis. Points from the study as a whole: Ankylosing spondylitis blood appeared to carry a characteristic TCR beta motif of roughly 8 highly homologous variants. Earlier studies detected some motif variants in reactive arthritis synovial fluid and blood. Significantly higher representation of disease-linked clones was reported for matched ankylosing spondylitis synovial fluid.

This clonotype was seen many times. Its antigen remains unidentified. TCRdb reprocessed the 5' RACE reads via MiXCR and lists one record per CDR3 protein. Of 200,000 to 250,000 distinct CDR3 sequences in the sample, roughly 24% were seen once. The germline V gene encodes CDR1 LGHDT and CDR2 YNNKEL (reference sequence). The CDR3 runs to 14 residues. Trimming removed 3 bases from V and 10 bases from J; junction bases left unmatched: 10. The V gene is TRBV3-1, the J gene TRBJ2-7; 9 positions agree with TRBD2. Material for sequencing was blood, either unsorted or a sorted T cell fraction (not recorded which). The receptor's source is a male donor with ankylosing spondylitis or in good health (not recorded which). The CDR3 is CASSHLTSGRNQYF. The CDR3 bases are TGTGCCAGCAGCCATTTAACGAGCGGGAGGAATCAGTACTTC.